These 30 T cell receptor beta chains originate from one sample sequenced in a study of blood T cell repertoires in COVID-19. Profiled with immunoSEQ multiplex PCR; TCRdb holds only in-frame clones, not every one. The repertoire holds some 150,000 clones, more than 70% seen once, with roughly 2.1% in the top ten. The sequenced sample was peripheral blood. These receptors all stem from a human donor in a cohort sampled during active COVID-19.

The chain joins TRBV6-5 to TRBJ2-3, with D uncertain. This CDR3 has 14 amino acids. Looked up from germline, CDR1 is MNHEY and CDR2 is SVGAGI. The germline V and J ends were trimmed by 8 bases and 5 bases, with 17 bases remaining between them. The CDR3 nucleotides read TGTGCCAGCGGCCCCAGCGCGAAGGTAGATACGCAGTATTTT. Its protein is CASGPSAKVDTQYF.

This clone was seen a handful of times. This chain uses TRBV7-2 with TRBJ1-5, with D maybe TRBD1 (6 bases). The V end was cut by 5 bases, the J end by 0 bases, with 20 bases between. The CDR3 extends over 18 amino acids. Germline V gene data show CDR1 as SGHTA and CDR2 as FQGNSA. The CDR3 coding sequence is TGTGCCAGCAGCCGGGACACACCGGTACACTATAGCAATCAGCCCCAGCATTTT. Its protein is CASSRDTPVHYSNQPQHF.

The V and J genes are TRBV7-2 and TRBJ2-7; 9 positions match TRBD1. Trimming cost V 5 bases and J 0 bases; bases outside gene matches: 5. The V gene's germline CDR1 is SGHTA and CDR2 FQGNSA. This CDR3 is built from 15 residues. The CDR3 nucleotides are TGTGCCAGCAGCACCCGGACAGGGGCCTCCTACGAGCAGTACTTC. The encoded protein is CASSTRTGASYEQYF.

This chain joins TRBV2 and TRBJ2-1; TRBD2 matches at 12 bases. From germline, CDR1 is SNHLY and CDR2 FYNNEI. The CDR3 has 15 residues. Germline trimming cut 2 bases from V and 12 bases from J; bases unmatched to any gene: 8. The CDR3: CASSELAGGPGVQFF. The CDR3 region has the DNA TGTGCCAGCAGTGAACTAGCGGGAGGGCCAGGGGTGCAGTTCTTC.

The V call is TRBV30, the J call TRBJ2-7; maybe TRBD1 (6 bases). The CDR3 runs to 12 residues. Germline-derived CDR1 and CDR2 are GTSNPN and SVGIG (reference sequence). The V and J ends lost 2 bases and 6 bases respectively, with 11 bases between them. The CDR3 loop is CAWSNGGAEQYF. The CDR3 DNA reads as TGTGCCTGGAGTAATGGGGGCGCCGAGCAGTACTTC.

This chain uses TRBV18 with TRBJ2-1, with a possible D match to TRBD2 (5 bases). The V and J ends lost 3 bases and 2 bases respectively, with 11 bases between them. CDR3 length: 15 amino acids. The germline V gene has CDR1 KGHSH and CDR2 LQKENI. This CDR3 is CASSPSREAYNEQFF. CDR3 nucleotide sequence: TGTGCCAGCTCACCTAGCCGGGAAGCCTACAATGAGCAGTTCTTC.

The chain is built from TRBV5-6 and TRBJ2-1, with D unresolved. CDR3 length: 15 amino acids. Germline V gene lookup returns CDR1 SGHDT and CDR2 YYEEEE. Trimming took off 5 bases at V and 2 bases at J, with 14 bases between the two ends. In nucleotides, the CDR3 is TGTGCCAGCAGACGCGCCGAAGCCACCTACAATGAGCAGTTCTTC. It is translated as CASRRAEATYNEQFF. Supplemented by reference TRBV5-6 and TRBJ2-1, the full variable domain reads DAGVTQSPTHLIKTRGQQVTLRCSPKSGHDTVSWYQQALGQGPQFIFQYYEEEERQRGNFPDRFSGHQFPNYSSELNVNALLLGDSALYLCASRRAEATYNEQFFGPGTRLTVL.

This chain connects TRBV10-3 to TRBJ1-6; TRBD1 matches at 7 bases. Germline CDR1 reads ENHRY; CDR2 reads SYGVKD. Trimming removed 9 bases from V and 0 bases from J; junction bases left unmatched: 8. The CDR3 is made up of 16 amino acids. CDR3 sequence (DNA): TGTGCCATACAACAGGGGCCCAGCTCCTATAATTCACCCCTCCACTTT. Translation gives CAIQQGPSSYNSPLHF.

As for this clone: One end of the junction does not line up with germline, which may come from a read error. This CDR3 is CSGQGGVRGEAFF. CDR3 DNA: TGCTCCGGACAGGGCGGTGTCAGGGGAGAAGCTTTCTTT. The chain carries TRBV6-6 and TRBJ1-1, with 8 bases matching TRBD1. This CDR3 comprises 13 residues. CDR1 and CDR2 from the germline V gene are MNHNY and SVGAGI (reference sequence).

This clone showed up just once. The genes are TRBV18 and TRBJ2-2; 9 nucleotides line up with TRBD1. CDR1 and CDR2 (germline): KGHSH, LQKENI. V was clipped by 4 bases and J by 5 bases; unmatched bases: 2. The length of the CDR3 is 14 residues. Here the CDR3 DNA reads TGTGCCAGCTCACGGACAGGGGATACCGGGGAGCTGTTTTTT. It encodes CASSRTGDTGELFF.

The chain is built from TRBV29-1 and TRBJ2-2, with 7 bases matching TRBD2. V was pared by 5 bases and J by 3 bases, with 6 bases of the junction left unmatched. Germline V CDR1 and CDR2: SQVTM, ANQGSEA. The CDR3 covers 14 residues. In DNA form, the CDR3 reads TGCAGCGTTCAGGAGGGGAGGGACACCGGGGAGCTGTTTTTT. It translates to CSVQEGRDTGELFF.

The V call is TRBV12-5, the J call TRBJ2-3; 7 bases line up with TRBD1. CDR1 LGHNT and CDR2 FRNRAP come from the germline V gene. The J segment lost 8 bases and the V segment lost 1 base, leaving 9 bases of the junction unmatched. CDR3 length equals 15 residues. The CDR3 coding sequence is TGTGCTAGTGGTTTGGCGGACGGGACAGTAATTACGCAGTATTTT. Translating gives CASGLADGTVITQYF.

Concerning this clone: Relative to the germline gene, one junction end is altered; a read error may explain this. The chain uses TRBV7-7 and TRBJ2-3, with 9 nucleotides matching TRBD2. Germline V CDR1 and CDR2: SSHAT, FNYEAQ (reference sequence). CDR3 length: 16 amino acids. CDR3 protein: CASSRGTSLSTDTQYF. The CDR3 DNA sequence: TGTGCTAGCAGCCGCGGGACTAGCCTAAGCACAGATACGCAGTATTTT.

The chain is built from TRBV27 and TRBJ2-7; 12 bases fit TRBD1. The CDR3 spans 17 residues. CDR1 is MNHEY and CDR2 is SMNVEV in the germline V gene (reference sequence). J was trimmed by 6 bases and V by 2 bases; bases with no gene match: 11. DNA for the CDR3: TGTGCCAGCAGTTTAACTTTACCGGGACAGGGGGCGAGCGAGCAGTACTTC. Its protein product is CASSLTLPGQGASEQYF.

V gene TRBV4-3 combines with J gene TRBJ1-6, with 7 bases that match TRBD1. This CDR3 spans 16 amino acids. Unmatched junction bases numbered 10, after V lost 3 bases and J lost 8 bases. Germline lookup yields CDR1 LGHNA and CDR2 YSLEER. The CDR3 bases are TGCGCCAGCAGCCAGCGCGCACGAGACAGGGATTCACCCCTCCACTTT. Amino acid sequence: CASSQRARDRDSPLHF.

This clone was detected a few times. The CDR3 is CASSLAGAGQPQHF. For the CDR3, the DNA is TGTGCCAGCAGTTTAGCAGGGGCAGGGCAGCCCCAGCATTTT. This rearrangement joins TRBV27 to TRBJ1-5; perhaps TRBD1 as D (6 bases). This CDR3 has 14 residues. Germline-derived CDR1 and CDR2 are MNHEY and SMNVEV (reference sequence). The ends were cut back, 2 bases at V and 7 bases at J, with 12 bases in the middle.

The chain combines TRBV30 with TRBJ2-7, with D tentatively TRBD2 (6 bases). Germline-derived CDR1 and CDR2 are GTSNPN and SVGIG (reference sequence). V lost 7 bases and J lost 6, with 16 bases in between. This CDR3 has 12 amino acids. The CDR3 loop reads CAYGLKGFEQYF. The CDR3 bases are TGTGCCTACGGACTAAAGGGGTTCGAGCAGTACTTC. Complete variable domain (other parts from reference TRBV30 and TRBJ2-7): SQTIHQWPATLVQPVGSPLSLECTVEGTSNPNLYWYRQAAGRGLQLLFYSVGIGQISSEVPQNLSASRPQDRQFILSSKKLLLSDSGFYLCAYGLKGFEQYFGPGTRLTVT.

This chain links TRBV5-4 with TRBJ2-3; D not resolved. This CDR3 is built from 15 residues. Germline CDR1 reads SGHNT; CDR2 reads YYREEE (reference sequence). V lost 2 bases and J lost 2, with 12 bases in between. DNA of the CDR3: TGTGCCAGCAGCTTCAGGCTATTCCCCACAGATACGCAGTATTTT. Its protein is CASSFRLFPTDTQYF.

This clone has only a few counts. The rearrangement links TRBV6-1 to TRBJ1-2, with 7 bases fitting TRBD1. Germline CDR1 is MNHNS and CDR2 is SASEGT. This CDR3 has 13 amino acids. V dropped 3 bases and J dropped 4; count of bases not matched to a gene: 2. CDR3 bases: TGTGCCAGCAGTGATACAGGGGCCTATGGCTACACCTTC. Translated: CASSDTGAYGYTF.

The V call is TRBV27, the J call TRBJ1-6, with D perhaps TRBD1 (6 bases). Germline CDR1 reads MNHEY; CDR2 reads SMNVEV (reference sequence). Trimming pared 2 bases from V and 4 bases from J, leaving 12 bases between. The CDR3 has 16 amino acids. CDR3 DNA: TGTGCCAGCAGTTTAGCTGGGGGCAATTATAATTCACCCCTCCACTTT. Translation: CASSLAGGNYNSPLHF.

The V and J genes are TRBV9 and TRBJ2-6, with TRBD1 matching 9 bases. The CDR3 consists of 17 residues. Germline CDR1 and CDR2: SGDLS and YYNGEE. V dropped 4 bases and J dropped 2; count of bases not matched to a gene: 7. The CDR3 sequence: CASSPRTGETGANVLTF. In DNA form, the CDR3 reads TGTGCCAGCAGCCCGCGGACAGGGGAGACTGGGGCCAACGTCCTGACTTTC.

The V and J genes are TRBV6-2 or TRBV6-3 and TRBJ2-1, with 8 bases identical to TRBD1. The germline CDR1 and CDR2 sequences are MNHEY and SVGEGT. The CDR3 runs 17 residues. After removal of 0 bases from V and 1 base from J, the junction contained 5 bases not matched to a gene. CDR3 amino acids: CASSYSAGGWSYNEQFF. The CDR3 nucleotides read TGTGCCAGCAGTTACTCGGCAGGGGGCTGGTCCTACAATGAGCAGTTCTTC.

The chain uses TRBV7-2 and TRBJ2-5, with D perhaps matching TRBD1 (5 bases). V gave up 1 base and J gave up 7 bases, with 10 bases separating them. Per the germline V gene, CDR1 is SGHTA and CDR2 is FQGNSA. The CDR3 extends over 13 amino acids. The CDR3 bases are TGTGCCAGCAGCTTAGGGCAGGGCGGGACCCAGTACTTC. This codes for CASSLGQGGTQYF.

V gene TRBV5-1 combines with J gene TRBJ2-5; TRBD2 might be the D (6 bases). Germline loops: CDR1 SGHRS, CDR2 YFSETQ. Trimming left V 6 bases short and J 5 bases short, with 26 bases between. This CDR3 is 17 amino acids long. Here the CDR3 reads CASTHNPGLQVGETQYF. The CDR3 DNA is TGCGCCAGCACCCACAATCCGGGACTCCAAGTAGGGGAGACCCAGTACTTC.

This clone was observed once. The chain carries TRBV11-2 and TRBJ2-5; 10 bases fit TRBD1. The CDR3 runs 14 residues. J gave up 5 bases and V 3 bases, and 3 bases lay outside the gene matches. The V gene's germline CDR1 is SGHAT and CDR2 FQNNGV. The CDR3 nucleotides are TGTGCCAGCAGCTTGACAGGGGGCTATGAGACCCAGTACTTC. Its translation is CASSLTGGYETQYF.

The genes are TRBV5-1 and TRBJ2-7, with a possible D match to TRBD1 (6 bases). Germline values: CDR1 SGHRS, CDR2 YFSETQ. Trimming removed 0 bases at V and 2 bases at J, with 15 bases between. The CDR3 consists of 16 residues. The chain's CDR3 is CASSLADSFLTYEQYF. DNA of the CDR3: TGCGCCAGCAGCTTGGCGGACAGTTTTTTGACCTACGAGCAGTACTTC. The full variable domain, completed using reference TRBV5-1 and TRBJ2-7, is KAGVTQTPRYLIKTRGQQVTLSCSPISGHRSVSWYQQTPGQGLQFLFEYFSETQRNKGNFPGRFSGRQFSNSRSEMNVSTLELGDSALYLCASSLADSFLTYEQYFGPGTRLTVT.

The chain uses TRBV27 and TRBJ2-1; 9 nucleotides line up with TRBD2. There are 15 residues in the CDR3. In germline, CDR1 is MNHEY, CDR2 SMNVEV (reference sequence). V trimming: 3 bases; J trimming: 7 bases; junction bases outside the gene matches: 7. CDR3 amino acids: CASSLRGGGRNEQFF. CDR3 bases: TGTGCCAGCAGTTTGCGGGGGGGCGGTCGGAATGAGCAGTTCTTC.

This sequence joins TRBV18 and TRBJ1-6; 8 nucleotides match TRBD1. The CDR3 totals 15 residues. The V segment lost 3 bases and the J segment 5 bases; nucleotides outside the gene matches: 3. The V gene's germline CDR1 is KGHSH and CDR2 LQKENI. CDR3 region: CASSPATGDNSPLHF. The CDR3 bases are TGTGCCAGCTCACCGGCGACAGGGGATAATTCACCCCTCCACTTT. Full variable domain (rest looked up from reference TRBV18 and TRBJ1-6): NAGVMQNPRHLVRRRGQEARLRCSPMKGHSHVYWYRQLPEEGLKFMVYLQKENIIDESGMPKERFSAEFPKEGPSILRIQQVVRGDSAAYFCASSPATGDNSPLHFGNGTRLTVT.

This rearrangement joins TRBV18 to TRBJ2-5; 15 bases match TRBD2. Germline trimming cut 2 bases from V and 7 bases from J; bases unmatched to any gene: 8. Germline CDR1 reads KGHSH; CDR2 reads LQKENI. The CDR3 length is 17 residues. CDR3 nucleotides: TGTGCCAGCTCACCAGAGGGACTAGCGGGAGGAGGAGGGACCCAGTACTTC. As protein: CASSPEGLAGGGGTQYF.

The chain has TRBV29-1 and TRBJ2-3; D gene uncertain. The CDR3 totals 12 residues. Germline V gene sequence: CDR1 SQVTM, CDR2 ANQGSEA. Trimming stripped 4 bases from V and 6 bases from J, with 11 bases between. The CDR3 bases are TGCAGCGTTGTGAAGCAAGCGGATACGCAGTATTTT. This codes for CSVVKQADTQYF.